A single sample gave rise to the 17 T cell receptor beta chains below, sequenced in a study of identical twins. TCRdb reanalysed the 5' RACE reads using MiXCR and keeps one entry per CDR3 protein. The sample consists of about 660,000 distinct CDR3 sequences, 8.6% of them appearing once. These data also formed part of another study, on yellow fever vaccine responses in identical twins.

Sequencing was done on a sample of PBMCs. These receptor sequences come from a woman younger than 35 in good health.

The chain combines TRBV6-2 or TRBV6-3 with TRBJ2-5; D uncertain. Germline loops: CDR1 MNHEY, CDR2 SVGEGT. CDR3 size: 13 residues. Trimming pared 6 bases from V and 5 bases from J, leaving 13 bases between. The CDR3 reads CASSKRLTETQYF. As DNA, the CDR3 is TGTGCCAGCAGCAAACGACTCACGGAGACCCAGTACTTC.

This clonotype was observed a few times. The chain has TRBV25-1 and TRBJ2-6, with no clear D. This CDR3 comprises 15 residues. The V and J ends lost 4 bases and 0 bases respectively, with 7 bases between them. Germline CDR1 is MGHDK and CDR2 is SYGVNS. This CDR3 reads CASSAYSSGANVLTF. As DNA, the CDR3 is TGTGCCAGCAGTGCCTATTCCTCTGGGGCCAACGTCCTGACTTTC.

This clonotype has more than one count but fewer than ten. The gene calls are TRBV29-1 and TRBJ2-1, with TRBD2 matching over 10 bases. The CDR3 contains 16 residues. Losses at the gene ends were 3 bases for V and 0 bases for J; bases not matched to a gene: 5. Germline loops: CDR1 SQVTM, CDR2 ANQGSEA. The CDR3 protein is CSVDGLAVRSYNEQFF. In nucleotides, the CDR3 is TGCAGCGTTGATGGACTAGCGGTCCGCTCCTACAATGAGCAGTTCTTC.

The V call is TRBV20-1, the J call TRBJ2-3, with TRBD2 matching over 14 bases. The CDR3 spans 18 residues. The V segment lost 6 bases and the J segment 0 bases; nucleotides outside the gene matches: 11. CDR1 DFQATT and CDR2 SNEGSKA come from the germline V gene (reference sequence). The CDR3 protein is CSAGPGLAGESSTDTQYF. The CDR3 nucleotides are TGCAGTGCCGGACCGGGACTAGCGGGGGAATCTAGCACAGATACGCAGTATTTT.

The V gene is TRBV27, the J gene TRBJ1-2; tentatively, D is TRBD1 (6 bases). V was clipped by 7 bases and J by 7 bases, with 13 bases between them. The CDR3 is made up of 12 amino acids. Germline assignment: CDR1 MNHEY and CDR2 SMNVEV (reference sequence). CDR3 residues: CASTTGSRGYTF. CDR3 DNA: TGTGCCAGCACTACAGGGTCGCGTGGCTACACCTTC.

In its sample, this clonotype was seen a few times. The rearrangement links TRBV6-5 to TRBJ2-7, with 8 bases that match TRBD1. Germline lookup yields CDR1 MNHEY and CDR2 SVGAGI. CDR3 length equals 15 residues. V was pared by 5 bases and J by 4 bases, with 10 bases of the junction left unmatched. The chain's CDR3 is CASSTRQGTTYEQYF. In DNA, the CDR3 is TGTGCCAGCAGTACCCGACAGGGGACGACTTACGAGCAGTACTTC.

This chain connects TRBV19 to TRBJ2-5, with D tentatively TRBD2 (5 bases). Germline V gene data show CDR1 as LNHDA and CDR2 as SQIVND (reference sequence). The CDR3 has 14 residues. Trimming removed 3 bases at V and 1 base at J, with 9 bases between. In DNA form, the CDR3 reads TGTGCCAGTAGTATCGGACTGATCCAAGAGACCCAGTACTTC. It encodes CASSIGLIQETQYF. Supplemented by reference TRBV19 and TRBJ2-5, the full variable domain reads DGGITQSPKYLFRKEGQNVTLSCEQNLNHDAMYWYRQDPGQGLRLIYYSQIVNDFQKGDIAEGYSVSREKKESFPLTVTSAQKNPTAFYLCASSIGLIQETQYFGPGTRLLVL.

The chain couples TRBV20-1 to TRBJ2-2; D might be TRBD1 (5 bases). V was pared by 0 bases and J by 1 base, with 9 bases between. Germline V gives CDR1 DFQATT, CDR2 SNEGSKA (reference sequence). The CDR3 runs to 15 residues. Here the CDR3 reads CSARDKGQNTGELFF. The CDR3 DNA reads TGCAGTGCTAGAGATAAGGGGCAGAACACCGGGGAGCTGTTTTTT.

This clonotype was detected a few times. CDR3 bases: TGCAGTGCTAGATACGGGGGAGCAGATACGCAGTATTTT. It specifies CSARYGGADTQYF. The rearrangement joins TRBV20-1 to TRBJ2-3, with D possibly being TRBD2 (6 bases). Germline assignment: CDR1 DFQATT and CDR2 SNEGSKA (reference sequence). Trimming left V 2 bases short and J 4 bases short, with 10 bases between. This CDR3 is built from 13 residues.

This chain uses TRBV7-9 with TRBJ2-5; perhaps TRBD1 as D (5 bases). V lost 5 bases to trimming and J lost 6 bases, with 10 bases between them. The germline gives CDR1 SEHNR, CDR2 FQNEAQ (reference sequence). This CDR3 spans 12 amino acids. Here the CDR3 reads CASSDKGKTQYF. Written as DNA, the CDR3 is TGTGCCAGCAGCGATAAGGGGAAGACCCAGTACTTC.

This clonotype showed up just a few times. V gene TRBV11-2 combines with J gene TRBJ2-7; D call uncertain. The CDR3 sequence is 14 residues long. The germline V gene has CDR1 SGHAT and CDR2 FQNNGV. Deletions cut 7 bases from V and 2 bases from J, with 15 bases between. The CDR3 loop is CASTSYSGTYEQYF. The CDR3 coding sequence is TGTGCCAGCACCTCCTATTCGGGTACCTACGAGCAGTACTTC.

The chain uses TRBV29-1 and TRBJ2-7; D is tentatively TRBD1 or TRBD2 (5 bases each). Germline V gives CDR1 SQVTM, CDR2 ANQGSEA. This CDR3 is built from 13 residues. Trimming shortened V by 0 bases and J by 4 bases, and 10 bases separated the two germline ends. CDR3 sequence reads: CSVEDLGGYEQYF. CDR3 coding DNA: TGCAGCGTTGAAGATCTTGGGGGTTACGAGCAGTACTTC.

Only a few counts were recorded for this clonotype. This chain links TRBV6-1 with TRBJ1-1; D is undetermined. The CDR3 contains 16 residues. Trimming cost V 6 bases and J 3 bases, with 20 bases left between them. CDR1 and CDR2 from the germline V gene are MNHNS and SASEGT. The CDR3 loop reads CASSSVWWVEDTEAFF. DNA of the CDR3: TGTGCCAGCAGCTCCGTTTGGTGGGTTGAGGACACTGAAGCTTTCTTT.

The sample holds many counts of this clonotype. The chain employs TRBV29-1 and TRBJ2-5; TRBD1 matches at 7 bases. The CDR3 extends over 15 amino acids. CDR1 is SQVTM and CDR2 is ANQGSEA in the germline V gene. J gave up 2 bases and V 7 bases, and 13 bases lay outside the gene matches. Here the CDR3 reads CSALTGWAHQETQYF. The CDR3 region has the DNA TGCAGCGCCCTGACAGGGTGGGCCCATCAAGAGACCCAGTACTTC.

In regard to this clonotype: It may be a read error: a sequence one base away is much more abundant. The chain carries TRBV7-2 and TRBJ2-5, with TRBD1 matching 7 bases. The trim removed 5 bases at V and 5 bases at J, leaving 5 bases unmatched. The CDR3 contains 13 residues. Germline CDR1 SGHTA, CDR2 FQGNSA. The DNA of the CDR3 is TGTGCCAGCAGCACACAGGGGATTGAGACCCAGTACTTC. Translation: CASSTQGIETQYF. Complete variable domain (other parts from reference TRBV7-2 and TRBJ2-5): GAGVSQSPSNKVTEKGKDVELRCDPISGHTALYWYRQSLGQGLEFLIYFQGNSAPDKSGLPSDRFSAERTGGSVSTLTIQRTQQEDSAVYLCASSTQGIETQYFGPGTRLLVL.

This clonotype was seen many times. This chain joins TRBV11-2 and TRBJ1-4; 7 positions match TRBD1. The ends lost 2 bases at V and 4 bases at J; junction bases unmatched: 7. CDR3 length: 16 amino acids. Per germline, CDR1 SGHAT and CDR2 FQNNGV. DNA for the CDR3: TGTGCCAGCAGCTTACGACAGGGTGGGGTTAATGAAAAACTGTTTTTT. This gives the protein CASSLRQGGVNEKLFF.

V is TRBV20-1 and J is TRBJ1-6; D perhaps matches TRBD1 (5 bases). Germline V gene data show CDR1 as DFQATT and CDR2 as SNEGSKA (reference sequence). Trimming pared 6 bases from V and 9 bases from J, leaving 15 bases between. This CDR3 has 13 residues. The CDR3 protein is CSAPRGITSPLHF. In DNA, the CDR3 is TGCAGTGCGCCTCGGGGGATAACTTCACCCCTCCACTTT.